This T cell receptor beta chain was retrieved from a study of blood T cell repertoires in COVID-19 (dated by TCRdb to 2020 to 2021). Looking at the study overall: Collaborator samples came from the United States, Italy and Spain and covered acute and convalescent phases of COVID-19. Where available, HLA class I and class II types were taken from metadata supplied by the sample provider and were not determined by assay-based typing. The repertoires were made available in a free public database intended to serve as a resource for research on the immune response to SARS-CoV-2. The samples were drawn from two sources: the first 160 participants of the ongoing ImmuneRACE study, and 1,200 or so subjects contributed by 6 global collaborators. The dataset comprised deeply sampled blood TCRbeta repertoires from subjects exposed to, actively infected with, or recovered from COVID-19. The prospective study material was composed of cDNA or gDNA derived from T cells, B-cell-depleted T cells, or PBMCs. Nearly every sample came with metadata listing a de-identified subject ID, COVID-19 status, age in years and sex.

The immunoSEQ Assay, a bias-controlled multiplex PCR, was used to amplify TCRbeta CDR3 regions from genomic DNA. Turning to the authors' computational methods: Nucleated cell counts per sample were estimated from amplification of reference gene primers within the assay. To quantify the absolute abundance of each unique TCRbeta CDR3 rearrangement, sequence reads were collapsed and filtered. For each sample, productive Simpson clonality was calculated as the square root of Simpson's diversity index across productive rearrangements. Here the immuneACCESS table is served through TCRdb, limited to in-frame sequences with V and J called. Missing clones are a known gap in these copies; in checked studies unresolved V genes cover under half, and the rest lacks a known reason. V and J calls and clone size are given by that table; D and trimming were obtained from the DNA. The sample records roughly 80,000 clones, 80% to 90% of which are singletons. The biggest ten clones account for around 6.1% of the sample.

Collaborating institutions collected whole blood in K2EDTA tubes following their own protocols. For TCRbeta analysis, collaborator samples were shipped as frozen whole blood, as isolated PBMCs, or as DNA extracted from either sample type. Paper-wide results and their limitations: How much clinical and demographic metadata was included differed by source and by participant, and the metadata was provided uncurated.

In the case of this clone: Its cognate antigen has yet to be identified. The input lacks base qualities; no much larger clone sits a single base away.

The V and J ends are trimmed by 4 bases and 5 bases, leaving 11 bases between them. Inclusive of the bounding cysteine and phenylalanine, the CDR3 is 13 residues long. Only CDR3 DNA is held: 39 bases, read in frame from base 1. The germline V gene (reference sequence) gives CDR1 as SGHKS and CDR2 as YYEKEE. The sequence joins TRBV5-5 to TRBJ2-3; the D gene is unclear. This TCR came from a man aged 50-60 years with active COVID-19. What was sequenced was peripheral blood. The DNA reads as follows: TGTGCCAGCAGCCTGGGCCTAGGAGATACGCAGTATTTT. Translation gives CASSLGLGDTQYF.